Following are 18 T cell receptor beta chains from one sample sequenced in a study of OX40 agonist ivuxolimab in advanced cancers. Sequencing was performed with immunoSEQ multiplex PCR; in TCRdb, only in-frame clones are kept and a portion is missing. The repertoire holds 70,000 to 95,000 clones, with about 83% as singletons. The sample in question was CD4+ or CD8+ T cells sorted from blood, obtained in a trial of the OX40 agonist ivuxolimab. All receptors come from an adult with an advanced solid tumor such as melanoma, head and neck, liver or kidney cancer.

This chain uses TRBV6-6 with TRBJ1-6, with D perhaps TRBD1 (6 bases). CDR1 and CDR2 from the germline V gene are MNHNY and SVGAGI (reference sequence). V was shortened by 7 bases and J by 7 bases, with 20 bases between the two germline ends. The CDR3 sequence is 16 residues long. In DNA, the CDR3 is TGTGCCAGCACCCAAGGGGGGGGCGCGAAGAATTCACCCCTCCACTTT. Translating gives CASTQGGGAKNSPLHF.

The chain is built from TRBV4-1 and TRBJ2-3; TRBD1 aligns across 7 bases. This CDR3 spans 16 amino acids. V dropped 4 bases and J dropped 3; count of bases not matched to a gene: 10. Germline V lookup: CDR1 MGHRA, CDR2 YSYEKL. The CDR3 reads CASSPVQGRGTDTQYF. For the CDR3, the DNA is TGCGCCAGCAGCCCCGTACAGGGGAGAGGGACAGATACGCAGTATTTT.

This chain uses TRBV27 with TRBJ2-7; no reliable D call. Germline V gene lookup returns CDR1 MNHEY and CDR2 SMNVEV (reference sequence). The germline V and J ends were trimmed by 6 bases and 3 bases, with 12 bases remaining between them. This CDR3 contains 13 residues. The CDR3 protein is CASSRQFFYEQYF. CDR3 DNA sequence: TGTGCCAGCAGCCGTCAATTCTTCTACGAGCAGTACTTC.

The V call is TRBV7-9, the J call TRBJ1-1; possible D gene TRBD1, 5 bases. V was pared by 3 bases and J by 4 bases, with 18 bases between. The CDR3 is 16 residues long. Germline lookup yields CDR1 SEHNR and CDR2 FQNEAQ (reference sequence). CDR3 nucleotides: TGTGCCAGCAGCTTTCCCTCGGACAAGATTAGCACTGAAGCTTTCTTT. Translation gives CASSFPSDKISTEAFF. Supplemented by reference TRBV7-9 and TRBJ1-1, the full variable domain reads DTGVSQNPRHKITKRGQNVTFRCDPISEHNRLYWYRQTLGQGPEFLTYFQNEAQLEKSRLLSDRFSAERPKGSFSTLEIQRTEQGDSAMYLCASSFPSDKISTEAFFGQGTRLTVV.

This sequence joins TRBV5-1 and TRBJ1-4; 7 bases match TRBD1. The CDR3 consists of 16 residues. From germline, CDR1 is SGHRS and CDR2 YFSETQ. V lost 0 bases, J lost 3 bases, and 5 bases stayed unmatched. The CDR3 DNA reads as TGCGCCAGCAGCTTGGCAGGGGGAAACGCTAATGAAAAACTGTTTTTT. Translated, it gives CASSLAGGNANEKLFF.

The CDR3 loop is CASSELRGDQPQHF. CDR3 nucleotides: TGTGCCAGCAGTGAGCTGAGGGGGGATCAGCCCCAGCATTTT. The chain recombines TRBV2 with TRBJ1-5; perhaps TRBD1 as D (6 bases). Germline lookup yields CDR1 SNHLY and CDR2 FYNNEI. Deletions cut 3 bases from V and 5 bases from J, with 11 bases between. This CDR3 contains 14 residues.

This clone has a handful of counts. V is TRBV15 and J is TRBJ1-5, with unresolved D. Trimming shortened V by 6 bases and J by 0 bases, and 12 bases separated the two germline ends. Germline V gives CDR1 LNHNV, CDR2 YYDKDF (reference sequence). The CDR3 totals 15 residues. The CDR3: CATRGDRYSNQPQHF. As DNA, the CDR3 is TGTGCCACCAGAGGAGACCGCTATAGCAATCAGCCCCAGCATTTT.

This clone was observed a single time. The rearrangement links TRBV6-5 to TRBJ1-2; 7 bases map to TRBD1. CDR3 length: 14 amino acids. V shed 6 bases, J shed 1 base, and the junction held 5 bases outside the gene matches. Germline V gene sequence: CDR1 MNHEY, CDR2 SVGAGI. The CDR3 nucleotides read TGTGCCAGCAGCGAGGGGGCGCGTAACTATGGCTACACCTTC. This translates into CASSEGARNYGYTF.

The chain uses TRBV27 and TRBJ2-7, with D hard to call. This CDR3 has 14 residues. Per the germline V gene, CDR1 is MNHEY and CDR2 is SMNVEV (reference sequence). V dropped 0 bases and J dropped 3 bases, with 9 bases sitting between them. The CDR3 DNA sequence: TGTGCCAGCAGTTTATCGGGATACCTCTACGAGCAGTACTTC. Translating it yields CASSLSGYLYEQYF.

V and J are TRBV5-4 and TRBJ2-1, with D perhaps matching TRBD1 (6 bases). The CDR3 is made up of 16 amino acids. Germline CDR1 reads SGHNT; CDR2 reads YYREEE (reference sequence). V lost 0 bases, J lost 2 bases, and 12 bases lay in between. The CDR3 spells CASSLAWTAAYNEQFF. The CDR3 nucleotides read TGTGCCAGCAGCTTGGCCTGGACAGCCGCCTACAATGAGCAGTTCTTC.

The CDR3 spells CASSLGRRSGRTGELFF. In DNA form, the CDR3 reads TGTGCCAGCAGCTTAGGCAGGAGAAGCGGGAGAACCGGGGAGCTGTTTTTT. This chain connects TRBV7-2 to TRBJ2-2; TRBD2 matches 8 bases. The CDR3 runs to 17 residues. The germline V gene encodes CDR1 SGHTA and CDR2 FQGNSA. The V gene end was trimmed by 1 base and the J gene end by 5 bases; junction bases not matched to a gene: 9.

The genes are TRBV9 and TRBJ1-2; possibly TRBD1 for D (5 bases). Trimming removed 0 bases from V and 8 bases from J, with 11 bases in between. In germline, CDR1 is SGDLS, CDR2 YYNGEE. There are 13 residues in the CDR3. The CDR3 coding sequence is TGTGCCAGCAGCGTAGACGGGACCCGGGGCTACACCTTC. Amino acids: CASSVDGTRGYTF.

The chain carries TRBV5-6 and TRBJ1-2; 9 positions match TRBD1. Per the germline V gene, CDR1 is SGHDT and CDR2 is YYEEEE. The CDR3 is 15 amino acids. After removal of 3 bases from V and 5 bases from J, the junction contained 8 bases not matched to a gene. CDR3 region: CASSYGTGSIYGYTF. The CDR3 nucleotides read TGTGCCAGCAGCTATGGGACAGGGAGCATATATGGCTACACCTTC.

This rearrangement joins TRBV11-2 to TRBJ2-4; tentatively, D is TRBD1 (6 bases). The CDR3 extends over 15 amino acids. Per germline, CDR1 SGHAT and CDR2 FQNNGV. The V end was cut by 7 bases, the J end by 2 bases, with 15 bases between. CDR3 sequence: CASTLGGRSKNIQYF. The CDR3 DNA sequence: TGTGCCAGCACCCTAGGGGGTAGATCCAAAAACATTCAGTACTTC.

This clone was observed a few times. The chain joins TRBV7-9 to TRBJ1-6, with no clear D. The CDR3 covers 16 residues. The ends were cut back, 1 base at V and 6 bases at J, with 13 bases in the middle. Germline V gives CDR1 SEHNR, CDR2 FQNEAQ (reference sequence). The CDR3 nucleotides are TGTGCCAGCAGCTTAGGAGCCGGCTTTTTTAATTCACCCCTCCACTTT. Its protein is CASSLGAGFFNSPLHF.

V and J are TRBV5-1 and TRBJ1-1; no definite D call. V lost 2 bases and J 2 bases, leaving 7 bases between the germline ends. This CDR3 has 13 residues. Germline V lookup: CDR1 SGHRS, CDR2 YFSETQ. CDR3 coding DNA: TGCGCCAGCAGCTTCGGCAGCAACACTGAAGCTTTCTTT. This sequence encodes CASSFGSNTEAFF.

The chain is built from TRBV18 and TRBJ2-7, with TRBD2 identical over 8 bases. Trimming at V came to 6 bases and at J to 0 bases, leaving 7 bases not matched to a gene. This CDR3 spans 15 amino acids. Germline V gene lookup returns CDR1 KGHSH and CDR2 LQKENI. DNA of the CDR3: TGTGCCAGCTCCCTCCCCGGGAGGGGCTCCTACGAGCAGTACTTC. This translates into CASSLPGRGSYEQYF. The complete variable domain, with remaining parts taken from reference TRBV18 and TRBJ2-7, reads NAGVMQNPRHLVRRRGQEARLRCSPMKGHSHVYWYRQLPEEGLKFMVYLQKENIIDESGMPKERFSAEFPKEGPSILRIQQVVRGDSAAYFCASSLPGRGSYEQYFGPGTRLTVT.

To note about this clone: The germline gene is not matched at one end of the junction; a read error may be the cause. V and J are TRBV7-9 and TRBJ1-1, with 9 bases fitting TRBD1. This CDR3 region has 14 residues. Germline V CDR1 and CDR2: SEHNR, FQNEAQ (reference sequence). The CDR3 reads CASSLALWGQGPIF. The DNA of the CDR3 is TGTGCCAGCAGCTTAGCGCTATGGGGACAGGGTCCAATCTTT. Full variable domain (outside the CDR3, taken from reference TRBV7-9 and TRBJ1-1): DTGVSQNPRHKITKRGQNVTFRCDPISEHNRLYWYRQTLGQGPEFLTYFQNEAQLEKSRLLSDRFSAERPKGSFSTLEIQRTEQGDSAMYLCASSLALWGQGPIFGQGTRLTVV.